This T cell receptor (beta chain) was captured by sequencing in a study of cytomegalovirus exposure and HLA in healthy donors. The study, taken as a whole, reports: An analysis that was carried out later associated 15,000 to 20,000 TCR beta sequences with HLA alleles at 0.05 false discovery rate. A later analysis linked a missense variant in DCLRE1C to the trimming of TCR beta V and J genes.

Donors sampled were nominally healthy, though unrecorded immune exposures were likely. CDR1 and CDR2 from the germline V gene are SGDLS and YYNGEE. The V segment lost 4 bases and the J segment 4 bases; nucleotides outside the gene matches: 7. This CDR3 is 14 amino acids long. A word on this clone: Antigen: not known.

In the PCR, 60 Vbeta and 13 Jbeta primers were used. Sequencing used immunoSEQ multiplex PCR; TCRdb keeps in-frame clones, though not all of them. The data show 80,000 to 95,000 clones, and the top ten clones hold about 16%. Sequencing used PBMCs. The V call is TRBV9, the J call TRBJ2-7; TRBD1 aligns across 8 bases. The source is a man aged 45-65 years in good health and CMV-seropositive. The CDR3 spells CASSTGQGLYEQYF. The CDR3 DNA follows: TGTGCCAGCAGCACAGGACAGGGCTTGTACGAGCAGTACTTC. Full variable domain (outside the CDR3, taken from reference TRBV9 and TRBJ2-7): DSGVTQTPKHLITATGQRVTLRCSPRSGDLSVYWYQQSLDQGLQFLIQYYNGEERAKGNILERFSAQQFPDLHSELNLSSLELGDSALYFCASSTGQGLYEQYFGPGTRLTVT.